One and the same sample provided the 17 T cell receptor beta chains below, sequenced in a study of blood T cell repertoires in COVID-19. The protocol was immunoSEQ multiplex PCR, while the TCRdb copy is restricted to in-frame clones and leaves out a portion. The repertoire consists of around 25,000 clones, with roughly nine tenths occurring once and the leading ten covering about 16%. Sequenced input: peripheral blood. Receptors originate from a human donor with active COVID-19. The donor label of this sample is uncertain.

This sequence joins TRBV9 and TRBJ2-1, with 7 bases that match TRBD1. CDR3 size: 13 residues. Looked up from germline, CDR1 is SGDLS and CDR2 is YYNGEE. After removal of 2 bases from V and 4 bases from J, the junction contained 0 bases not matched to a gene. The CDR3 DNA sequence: TGTGCCAGCAGCGTGGGACAGTACAATGAGCAGTTCTTC. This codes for CASSVGQYNEQFF.

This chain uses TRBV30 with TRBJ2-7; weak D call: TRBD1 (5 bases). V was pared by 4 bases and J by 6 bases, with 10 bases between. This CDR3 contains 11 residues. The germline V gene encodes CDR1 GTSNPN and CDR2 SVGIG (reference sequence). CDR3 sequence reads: CAWTGSGEQYF. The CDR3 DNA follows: TGTGCCTGGACAGGGTCCGGCGAGCAGTACTTC. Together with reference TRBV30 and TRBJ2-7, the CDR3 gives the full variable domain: SQTIHQWPATLVQPVGSPLSLECTVEGTSNPNLYWYRQAAGRGLQLLFYSVGIGQISSEVPQNLSASRPQDRQFILSSKKLLLSDSGFYLCAWTGSGEQYFGPGTRLTVT.

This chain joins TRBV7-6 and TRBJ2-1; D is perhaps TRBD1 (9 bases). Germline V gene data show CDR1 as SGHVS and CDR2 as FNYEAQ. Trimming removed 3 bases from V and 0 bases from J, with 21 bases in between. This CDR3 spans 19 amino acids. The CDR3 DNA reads TGTGCCAGCAGCTTTCCGGGACAGGGAGGGACTAGCTCCTACAATGAGCAGTTCTTC. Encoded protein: CASSFPGQGGTSSYNEQFF.

CDR3 sequence: CASSLDSRWDNVLTF. CDR3 DNA: TGTGCCAGCTCACTCGACAGCCGTTGGGACAACGTCCTGACTTTC. This chain uses TRBV18 with TRBJ2-6; a weak D match, TRBD1 (5 bases). The V end was cut by 4 bases, the J end by 9 bases, with 16 bases between. Germline V gene lookup returns CDR1 KGHSH and CDR2 LQKENI. This CDR3 comprises 15 residues.

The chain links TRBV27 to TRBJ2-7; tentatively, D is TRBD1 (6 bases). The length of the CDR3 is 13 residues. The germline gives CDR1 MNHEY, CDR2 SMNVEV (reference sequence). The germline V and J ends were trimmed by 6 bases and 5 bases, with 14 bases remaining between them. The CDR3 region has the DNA TGTGCCAGCAGGGCAGGGGTGGTGAACGAGCAGTACTTC. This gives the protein CASRAGVVNEQYF.

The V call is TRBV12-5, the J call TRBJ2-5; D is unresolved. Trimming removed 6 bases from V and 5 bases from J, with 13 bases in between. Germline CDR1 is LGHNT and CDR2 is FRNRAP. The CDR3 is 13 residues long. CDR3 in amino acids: CASGHTAPETQYF. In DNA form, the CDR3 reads TGTGCTAGTGGCCACACCGCCCCCGAGACCCAGTACTTC.

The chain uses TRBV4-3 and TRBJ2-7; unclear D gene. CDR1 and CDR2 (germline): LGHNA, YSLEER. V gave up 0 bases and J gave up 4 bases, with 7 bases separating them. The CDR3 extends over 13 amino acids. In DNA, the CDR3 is TGCGCCAGCAGCCAAGATCTATGGTACGAGCAGTACTTC. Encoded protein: CASSQDLWYEQYF.

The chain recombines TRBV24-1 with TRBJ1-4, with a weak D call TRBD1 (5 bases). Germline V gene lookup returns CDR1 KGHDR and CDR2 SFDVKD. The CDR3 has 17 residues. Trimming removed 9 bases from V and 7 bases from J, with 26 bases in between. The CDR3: CATRGSGVGRRGEKLFF. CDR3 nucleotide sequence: TGTGCCACCCGGGGGTCGGGCGTCGGGAGGAGAGGTGAAAAACTGTTTTTT.

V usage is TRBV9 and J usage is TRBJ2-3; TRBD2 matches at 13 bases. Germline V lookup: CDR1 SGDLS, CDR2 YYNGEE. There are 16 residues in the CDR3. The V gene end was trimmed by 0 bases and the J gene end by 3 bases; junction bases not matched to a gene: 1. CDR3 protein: CASSVGTSGGTDTQYF. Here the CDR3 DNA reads TGTGCCAGCAGCGTAGGGACTAGCGGGGGAACAGATACGCAGTATTTT.

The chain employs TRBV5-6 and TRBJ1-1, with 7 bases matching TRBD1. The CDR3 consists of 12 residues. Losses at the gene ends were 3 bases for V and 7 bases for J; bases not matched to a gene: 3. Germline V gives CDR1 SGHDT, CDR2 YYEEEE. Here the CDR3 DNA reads TGTGCCAGCAGCTCCAACAGGGGTGAAGCTTTCTTT. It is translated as CASSSNRGEAFF.

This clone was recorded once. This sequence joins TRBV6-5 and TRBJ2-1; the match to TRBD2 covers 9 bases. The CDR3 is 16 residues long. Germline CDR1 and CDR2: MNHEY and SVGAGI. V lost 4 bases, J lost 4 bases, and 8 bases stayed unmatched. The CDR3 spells CASSLTGTSPYNEQFF. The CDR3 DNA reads TGTGCCAGCAGTTTGACCGGGACTAGCCCTTACAATGAGCAGTTCTTC.

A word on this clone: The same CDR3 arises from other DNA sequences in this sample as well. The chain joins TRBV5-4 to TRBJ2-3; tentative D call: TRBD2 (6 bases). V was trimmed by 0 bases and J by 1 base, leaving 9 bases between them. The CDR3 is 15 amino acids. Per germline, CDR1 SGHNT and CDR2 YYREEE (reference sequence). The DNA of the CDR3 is TGTGCCAGCAGCTTGGCCGGGGGAGGCACAGATACGCAGTATTTT. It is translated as CASSLAGGGTDTQYF. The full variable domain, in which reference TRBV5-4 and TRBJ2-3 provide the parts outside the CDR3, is ETGVTQSPTHLIKTRGQQVTLRCSSQSGHNTVSWYQQALGQGPQFIFQYYREEENGRGNFPPRFSGLQFPNYSSELNVNALELDDSALYLCASSLAGGGTDTQYFGPGTRLTVL.

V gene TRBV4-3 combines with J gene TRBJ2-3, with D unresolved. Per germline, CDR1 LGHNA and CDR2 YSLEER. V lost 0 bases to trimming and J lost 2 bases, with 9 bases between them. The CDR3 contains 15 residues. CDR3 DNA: TGCGCCAGCAGCCAAGATCTCCTACCCACAGATACGCAGTATTTT. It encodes CASSQDLLPTDTQYF.

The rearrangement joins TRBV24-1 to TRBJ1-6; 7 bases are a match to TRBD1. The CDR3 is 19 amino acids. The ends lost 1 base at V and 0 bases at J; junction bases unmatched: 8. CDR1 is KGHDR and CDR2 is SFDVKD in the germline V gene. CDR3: CATSDFEQGPNSYNSPLHF. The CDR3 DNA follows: TGTGCCACCAGTGATTTTGAACAGGGGCCAAACTCCTATAATTCACCCCTCCACTTT.

In DNA, the CDR3 is TGCGCCAGCAGCCAAGTAACTAGCGGGGACCGTAAGGGGCAGTATTTT. It codes for CASSQVTSGDRKGQYF. J is TRBJ2-3 and V is TRBV4-1; TRBD2 matches 10 bases. V lost 1 base to trimming and J lost 11 bases; unmatched junction nucleotides: 12. Germline V lookup: CDR1 MGHRA, CDR2 YSYEKL. The CDR3 runs to 16 residues.

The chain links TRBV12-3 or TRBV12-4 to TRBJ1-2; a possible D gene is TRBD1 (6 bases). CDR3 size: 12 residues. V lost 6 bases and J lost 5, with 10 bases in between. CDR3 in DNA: TGTGCCAGCAGACAGGGTCCTTATGGCTACACCTTC. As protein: CASRQGPYGYTF.

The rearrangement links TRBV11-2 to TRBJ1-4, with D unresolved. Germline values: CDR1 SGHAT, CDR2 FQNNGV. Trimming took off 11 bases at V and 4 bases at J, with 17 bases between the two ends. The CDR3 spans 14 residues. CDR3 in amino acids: CACSPSHFNEKLFF. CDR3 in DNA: TGTGCCTGCTCCCCGAGTCATTTTAATGAAAAACTGTTTTTT.